This TCR beta chain was recovered during a study of tumor-infiltrating lymphocytes in primary liver carcinoma. Study-level background: The patient population consisted of men and women between 30 and 69 years of age.

Study-level points and caveats: Tumor region pairs outstripped tumor-adjacent and tumor-blood pairs in overlap.

Unsorted whole blood served as the source of blood RNA, and germline DNA was extracted as well. Chronic HBV infection was present, with no prior treatment. The researchers drew approximately 4 milliliters of peripheral blood before surgery. For this clonotype: Antigen: not known. A much larger clone sits a single nucleotide away, making a read error possible.

This CDR3 comprises 14 residues. The germline V gene encodes CDR1 LGHNA and CDR2 YNFKEQ. From approximately 550 ng of total RNA, TCR beta-specific cDNA was reverse-transcribed using a constant-region primer. Amplification in three nested multiplex PCR rounds with slightly modified ARM-PCR gave rise to TCR beta libraries. The two initial PCR rounds, nine to eleven cycles each, used TRBV1-TRBV30 forward and C-beta reverse primers. TCRdb ran MiXCR on the multiplex PCR reads and lists one entry per CDR3 protein. Among just over 300,000 distinct CDR3 sequences listed, around 50% were seen once. The chain employs TRBV4-2 and TRBJ2-2; no firm D call. This receptor was identified in a woman in her twenties or thirties with primary liver carcinoma and hepatitis B virus infection. The sequencing sample was made of peripheral blood. The DNA for the CDR3 is TGTGCCAGCATCCAAGACCTTAACCTTGGGGAGCTGTTTTTT. As protein: CASIQDLNLGELFF.